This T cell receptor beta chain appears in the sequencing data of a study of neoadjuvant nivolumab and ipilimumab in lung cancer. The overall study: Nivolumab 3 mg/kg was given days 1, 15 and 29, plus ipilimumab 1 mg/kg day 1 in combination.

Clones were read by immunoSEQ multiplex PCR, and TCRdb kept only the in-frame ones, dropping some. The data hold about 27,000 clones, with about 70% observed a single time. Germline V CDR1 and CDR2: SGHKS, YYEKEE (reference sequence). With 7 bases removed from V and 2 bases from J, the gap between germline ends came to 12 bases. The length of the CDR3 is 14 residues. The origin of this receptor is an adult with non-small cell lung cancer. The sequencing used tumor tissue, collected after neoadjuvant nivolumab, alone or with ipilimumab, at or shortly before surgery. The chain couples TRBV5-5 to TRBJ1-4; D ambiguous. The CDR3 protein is CASAVGWTNEKLFF. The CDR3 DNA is TGTGCCAGCGCCGTTGGGTGGACTAATGAAAAACTGTTTTTT.